The clone carrying this T cell receptor (beta chain) turned up a few times. Antigen specificity is unknown. The data were taken from a study of beta chain features in type 1 diabetes. Study in general: Sorted cells, 90 million to 130 million in number, were examined across all samples. Study-level points and caveats: Moderately but significantly shorter TCRB CDR3s were found in Type 1 diabetes patients in all four CD4+ subsets. The naive, central memory and Treg TCRB repertoires looked more alike in patients than they did in healthy donors.

Expressed TCRB transcripts were sequenced because the entire RNA isolate underwent reverse transcription. Profiled with immunoSEQ multiplex PCR; TCRdb holds only in-frame clones, not every one. The repertoire holds hundreds of thousands of clones, with 10% to 15% as singletons. The authors took one heparinised blood draw, averaging about 110 mL, from each donor. The purity of all sorted populations exceeded 98%. V was trimmed by 1 base and J by 5 bases, leaving 11 bases between them. CDR1 MGHRA and CDR2 YSYEKL come from the germline V gene. This CDR3 comprises 15 residues. Source material: naive CD4+ T cells from blood. V usage is TRBV4-1 and J usage is TRBJ2-2, with D possibly TRBD2 on 5 matching bases. The receptor was derived from a woman aged 18-29 years with type 1 diabetes. The CDR3 bases are TGCGCCAGCAGCCAAGGCCTATGGGAGACCGGGGAGCTGTTTTTT. The encoded protein is CASSQGLWETGELFF.